This record concerns one T cell receptor (beta chain) sequence. This record comes from a study of blood T cell repertoires in COVID-19. On the study more broadly: Collection of acute and convalescent COVID-19 samples took place in the United States, Italy and Spain. Nucleic acid was either cDNA or gDNA, and it came from T cells, B-cell-depleted T cells, or PBMCs.

CDR1 SGHRS and CDR2 YFSETQ come from the germline V gene. The CDR3 runs 16 residues. The ends lost 1 base at V and 7 bases at J; junction bases unmatched: 8. In the authors' workflow: Reference gene primer amplification gave estimated nucleated cell counts. Assay: immunoSEQ multiplex PCR; the TCRdb copy retains only in-frame clones and omits some. V, J and clone size were drawn from that table, and D and trimming were deduced from the DNA. The sample lists 150,000 to 200,000 clones, around 80% occurring once. The receptor was derived from a woman in her sixties or seventies with acute or convalescent COVID-19. This sequence joins TRBV5-1 and TRBJ2-1, with 10 positions matching TRBD2. The sequenced material came from peripheral blood. CDR3 sequence reads: CASSLQTSGKKNEQFF. CDR3 DNA sequence: TGCGCCAGCAGCTTGCAAACTAGCGGGAAGAAGAATGAGCAGTTCTTC.